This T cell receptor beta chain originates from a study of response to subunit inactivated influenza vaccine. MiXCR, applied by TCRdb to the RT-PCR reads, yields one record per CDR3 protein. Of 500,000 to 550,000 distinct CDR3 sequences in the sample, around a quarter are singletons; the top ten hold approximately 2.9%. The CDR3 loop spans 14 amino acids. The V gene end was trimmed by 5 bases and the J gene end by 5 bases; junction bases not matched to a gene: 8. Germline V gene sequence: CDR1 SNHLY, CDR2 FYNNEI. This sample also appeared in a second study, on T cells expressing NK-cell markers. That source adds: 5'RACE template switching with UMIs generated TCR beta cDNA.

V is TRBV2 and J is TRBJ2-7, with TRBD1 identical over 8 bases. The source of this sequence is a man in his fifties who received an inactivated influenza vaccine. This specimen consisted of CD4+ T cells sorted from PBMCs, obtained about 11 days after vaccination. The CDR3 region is CASSSDRGGNEQYF. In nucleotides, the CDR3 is TGTGCCAGCAGTTCAGACAGGGGAGGCAACGAGCAGTACTTC.